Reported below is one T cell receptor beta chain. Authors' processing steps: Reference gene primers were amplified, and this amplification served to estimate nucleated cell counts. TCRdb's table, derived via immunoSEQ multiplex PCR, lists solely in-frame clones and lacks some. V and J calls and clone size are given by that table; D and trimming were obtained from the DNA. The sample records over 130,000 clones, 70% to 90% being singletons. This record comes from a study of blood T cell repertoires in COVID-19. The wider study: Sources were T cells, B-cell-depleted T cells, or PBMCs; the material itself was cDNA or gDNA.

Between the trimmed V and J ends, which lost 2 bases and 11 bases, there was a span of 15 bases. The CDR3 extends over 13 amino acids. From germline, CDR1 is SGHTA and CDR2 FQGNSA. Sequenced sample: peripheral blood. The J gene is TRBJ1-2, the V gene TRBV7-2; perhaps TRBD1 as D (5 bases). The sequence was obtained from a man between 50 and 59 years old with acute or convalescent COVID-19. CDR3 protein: CASSLRRDLGYTF. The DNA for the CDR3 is TGTGCCAGCAGCTTAAGGAGGGACCTAGGTTACACCTTC.